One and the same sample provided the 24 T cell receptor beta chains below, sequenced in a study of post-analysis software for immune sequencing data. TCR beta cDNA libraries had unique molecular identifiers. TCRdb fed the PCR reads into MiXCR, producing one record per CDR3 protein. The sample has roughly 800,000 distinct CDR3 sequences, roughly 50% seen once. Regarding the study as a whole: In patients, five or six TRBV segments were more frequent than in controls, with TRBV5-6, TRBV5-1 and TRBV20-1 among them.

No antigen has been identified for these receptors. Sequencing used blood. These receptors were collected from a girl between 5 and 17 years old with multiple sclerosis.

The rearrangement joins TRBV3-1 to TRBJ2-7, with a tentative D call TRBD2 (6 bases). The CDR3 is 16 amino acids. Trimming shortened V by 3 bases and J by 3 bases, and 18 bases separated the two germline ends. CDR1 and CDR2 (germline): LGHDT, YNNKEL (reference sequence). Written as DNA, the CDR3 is TGTGCCAGCAGCCATGGAGGGAGTGGGTATAACTACGAGCAGTACTTC. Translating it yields CASSHGGSGYNYEQYF.

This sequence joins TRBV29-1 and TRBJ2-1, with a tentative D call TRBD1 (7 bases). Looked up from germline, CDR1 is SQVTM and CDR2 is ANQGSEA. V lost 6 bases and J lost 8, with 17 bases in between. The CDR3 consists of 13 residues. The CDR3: CSVEGQNMYEQFF. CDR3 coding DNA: TGCAGCGTGGAGGGACAGAACATGTATGAGCAGTTCTTC.

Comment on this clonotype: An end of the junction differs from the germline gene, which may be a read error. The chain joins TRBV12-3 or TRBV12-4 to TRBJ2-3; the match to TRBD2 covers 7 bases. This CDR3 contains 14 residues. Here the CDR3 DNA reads TGTGCCAGCAGTTTACCACAAGGGAGGGATACGCGGTATTTT. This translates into CASSLPQGRDTRYF.

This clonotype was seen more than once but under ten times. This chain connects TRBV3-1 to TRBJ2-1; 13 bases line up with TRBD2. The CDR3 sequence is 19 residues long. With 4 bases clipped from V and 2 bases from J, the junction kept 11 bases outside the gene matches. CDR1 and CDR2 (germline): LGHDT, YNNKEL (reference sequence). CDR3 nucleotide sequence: TGTGCCAGCAGCCCCGACACTAGCGGGGGGGCGGGTCCCTACAATGAGCAGTTCTTC. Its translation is CASSPDTSGGAGPYNEQFF.

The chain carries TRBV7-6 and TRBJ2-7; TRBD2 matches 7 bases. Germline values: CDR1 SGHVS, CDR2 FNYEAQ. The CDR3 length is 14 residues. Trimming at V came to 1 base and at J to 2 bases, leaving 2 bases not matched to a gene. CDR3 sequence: CASSLDGLAYEQYF. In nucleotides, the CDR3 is TGTGCCAGCAGCTTAGATGGACTAGCCTACGAGCAGTACTTC.

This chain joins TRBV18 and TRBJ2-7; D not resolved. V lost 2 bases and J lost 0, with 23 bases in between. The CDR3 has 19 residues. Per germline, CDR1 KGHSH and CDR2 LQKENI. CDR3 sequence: CASSPLIAGGTQSSYEQYF. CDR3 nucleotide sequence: TGTGCCAGCTCACCATTGATTGCAGGTGGAACCCAAAGCTCCTACGAGCAGTACTTC.

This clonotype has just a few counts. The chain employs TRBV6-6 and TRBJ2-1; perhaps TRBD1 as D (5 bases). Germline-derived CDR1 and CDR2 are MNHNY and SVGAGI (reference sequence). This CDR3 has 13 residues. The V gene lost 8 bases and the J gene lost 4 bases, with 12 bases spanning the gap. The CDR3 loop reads CASARQRYNEQFF. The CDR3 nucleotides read TGTGCCAGCGCCAGACAGAGATACAATGAGCAGTTCTTC.

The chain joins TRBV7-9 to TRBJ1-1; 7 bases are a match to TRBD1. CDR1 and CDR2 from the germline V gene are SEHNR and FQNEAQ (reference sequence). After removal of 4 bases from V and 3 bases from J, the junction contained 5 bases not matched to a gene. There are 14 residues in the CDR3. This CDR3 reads CASSSGTADTEAFF. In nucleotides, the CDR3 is TGTGCCAGCAGCTCCGGGACAGCAGACACTGAAGCTTTCTTT.

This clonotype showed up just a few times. The CDR3 loop is CASSQVASGEDETQYF. The CDR3 nucleotides read TGTGCCAGCAGCCAAGTAGCTAGCGGGGAAGATGAGACCCAGTACTTC. The gene calls are TRBV3-1 and TRBJ2-5; 9 bases match TRBD2. Germline CDR1 LGHDT, CDR2 YNNKEL (reference sequence). V shed 1 base and J 5 bases; nucleotides not matched to a gene: 8. This CDR3 region has 16 residues.

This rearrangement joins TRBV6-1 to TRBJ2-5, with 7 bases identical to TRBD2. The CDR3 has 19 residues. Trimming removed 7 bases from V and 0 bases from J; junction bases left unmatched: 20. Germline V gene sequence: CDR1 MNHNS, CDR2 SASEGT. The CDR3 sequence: CASNPYHGPSGVYQETQYF. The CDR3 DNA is TGTGCCAGCAACCCCTACCACGGACCAAGCGGGGTGTACCAAGAGACCCAGTACTTC.

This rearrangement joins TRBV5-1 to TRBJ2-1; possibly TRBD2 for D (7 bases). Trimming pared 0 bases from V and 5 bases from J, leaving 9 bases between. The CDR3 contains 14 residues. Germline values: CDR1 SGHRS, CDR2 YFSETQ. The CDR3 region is CASSLEGGHNEQFF. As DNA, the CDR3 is TGCGCCAGCAGCTTGGAGGGGGGGCACAATGAGCAGTTCTTC.

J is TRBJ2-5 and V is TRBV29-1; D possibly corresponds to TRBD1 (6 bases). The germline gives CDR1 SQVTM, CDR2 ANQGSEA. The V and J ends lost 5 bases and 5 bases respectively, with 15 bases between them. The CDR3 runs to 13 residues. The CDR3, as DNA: TGCAGCGTTTTGGACAGCCGGGACGAGACCCAGTACTTC. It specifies CSVLDSRDETQYF. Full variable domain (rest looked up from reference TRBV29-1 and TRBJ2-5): SAVISQKPSRDICQRGTSLTIQCQVDSQVTMMFWYRQQPGQSLTLIATANQGSEATYESGFVIDKFPISRPNLTFSTLTVSNMSPEDSSIYLCSVLDSRDETQYFGPGTRLLVL.

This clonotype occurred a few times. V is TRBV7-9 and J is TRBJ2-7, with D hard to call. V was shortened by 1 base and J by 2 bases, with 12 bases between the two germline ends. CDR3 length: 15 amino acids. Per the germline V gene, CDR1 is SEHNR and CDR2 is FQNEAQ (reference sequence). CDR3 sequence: CASSLEAEAPYEQYF. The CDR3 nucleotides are TGTGCCAGCAGCTTAGAGGCCGAAGCCCCCTACGAGCAGTACTTC.

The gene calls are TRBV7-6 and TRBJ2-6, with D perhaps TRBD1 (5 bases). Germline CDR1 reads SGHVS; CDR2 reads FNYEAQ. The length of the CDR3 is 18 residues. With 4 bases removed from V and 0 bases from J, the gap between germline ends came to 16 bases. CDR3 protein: CASSSRQSPSSGANVLTF. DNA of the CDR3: TGTGCCAGCAGCTCGAGACAGTCACCGTCCTCTGGGGCCAACGTCCTGACTTTC. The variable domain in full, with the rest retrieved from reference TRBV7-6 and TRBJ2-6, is GAGVSQSPRYKVTKRGQDVALRCDPISGHVSLYWYRQALGQGPEFLTYFNYEAQQDKSGLPNDRFSAERPEGSISTLTIQRTEQRDSAMYRCASSSRQSPSSGANVLTFGAGSRLTVL.

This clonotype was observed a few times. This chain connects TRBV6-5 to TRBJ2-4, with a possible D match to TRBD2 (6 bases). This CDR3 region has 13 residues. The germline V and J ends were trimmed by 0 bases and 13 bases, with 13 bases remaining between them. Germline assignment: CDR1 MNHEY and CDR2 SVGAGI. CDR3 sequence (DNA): TGTGCCAGCAGTTACTCGGTTCCGGGGGAGCAGTACTTC. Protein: CASSYSVPGEQYF.

In DNA, the CDR3 is TGTGCTAGTGGTCCTAATTGCTACGAGCAGTACTTC. This gives the protein CASGPNCYEQYF. The rearrangement uses TRBV12-5 and TRBJ2-4; no clear D gene. The end of the DNA aligns better with TRBJ2-7, so the J call may be wrong. The CDR3 runs to 12 residues. Germline CDR1 is LGHNT and CDR2 is FRNRAP.

CDR3 loop: CASSLTIRDTGSPLHF. The DNA of the CDR3 is TGTGCCAGCAGCCTAACCATCCGGGACACAGGTTCACCCCTCCACTTT. V and J are TRBV7-2 and TRBJ1-6; TRBD1 is a possible D gene (6 bases). CDR3 length: 16 residues. The germline V gene has CDR1 SGHTA and CDR2 FQGNSA. Trimming removed 5 bases from V and 9 bases from J, with 20 bases in between.

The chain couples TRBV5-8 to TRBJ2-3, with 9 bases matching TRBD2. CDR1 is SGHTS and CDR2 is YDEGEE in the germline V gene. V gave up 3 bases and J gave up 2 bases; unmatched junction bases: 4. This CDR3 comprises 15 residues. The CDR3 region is CASSWGTSSTDTQYF. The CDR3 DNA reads TGTGCCAGCAGCTGGGGGACTAGCTCCACAGATACGCAGTATTTT.

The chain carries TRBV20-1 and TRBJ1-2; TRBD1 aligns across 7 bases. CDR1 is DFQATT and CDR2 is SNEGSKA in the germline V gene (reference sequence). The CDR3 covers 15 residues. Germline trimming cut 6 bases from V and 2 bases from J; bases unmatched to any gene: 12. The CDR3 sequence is CSAPRQGSRNYGYTF. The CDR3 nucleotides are TGCAGTGCCCCCAGACAGGGTTCCAGAAACTATGGCTACACCTTC.

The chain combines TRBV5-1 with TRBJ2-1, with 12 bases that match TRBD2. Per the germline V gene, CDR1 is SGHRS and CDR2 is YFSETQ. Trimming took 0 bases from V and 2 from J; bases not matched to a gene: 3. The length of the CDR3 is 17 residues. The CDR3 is CASSLASGGAPYNEQFF. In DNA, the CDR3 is TGCGCCAGCAGCTTGGCTAGCGGGGGGGCCCCCTACAATGAGCAGTTCTTC.

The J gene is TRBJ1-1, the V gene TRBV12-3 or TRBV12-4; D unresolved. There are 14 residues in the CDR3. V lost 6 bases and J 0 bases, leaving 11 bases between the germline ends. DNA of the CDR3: TGTGCCAGCAGACCATCAGGTGTGAACACTGAAGCTTTCTTT. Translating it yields CASRPSGVNTEAFF.

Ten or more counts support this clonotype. As DNA, the CDR3 is TGTGCCAGCAGTGACACAGGGGGCACAGATACGCAGTATTTT. It encodes CASSDTGGTDTQYF. The chain has TRBV6-4 and TRBJ2-3, with 7 bases matching TRBD1. The CDR3 runs 14 residues. Germline V gene data show CDR1 as MRHNA and CDR2 as SNTAGT. The junction had 0 bases not matched to a gene; V was cut back by 2 bases and J by 1 base.

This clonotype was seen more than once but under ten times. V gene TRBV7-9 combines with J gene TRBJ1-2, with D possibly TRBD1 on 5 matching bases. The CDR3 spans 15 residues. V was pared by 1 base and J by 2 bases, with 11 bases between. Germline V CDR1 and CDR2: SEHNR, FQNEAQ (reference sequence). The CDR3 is CASSLGVRGNYGYTF. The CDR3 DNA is TGTGCCAGCAGCTTAGGGGTTCGGGGGAACTATGGCTACACCTTC.

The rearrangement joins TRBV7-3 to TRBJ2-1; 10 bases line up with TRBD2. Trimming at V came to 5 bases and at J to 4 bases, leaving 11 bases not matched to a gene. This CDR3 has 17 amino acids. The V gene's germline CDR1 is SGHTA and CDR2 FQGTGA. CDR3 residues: CASSRDIGLAAYNEQFF. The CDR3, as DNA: TGTGCCAGCAGCAGGGACATAGGACTAGCGGCTTACAATGAGCAGTTCTTC.